The 23 T cell receptor beta chains below all came from one sample that was sequenced in a study of cytomegalovirus exposure and HLA in healthy donors. The PCR made use of 60 Vbeta and 13 Jbeta primers. Clones were sequenced by immunoSEQ multiplex PCR, and TCRdb holds only the in-frame ones, with some missing. Seen here are under 200,000 clones, 77% observed once, and the top ten hold roughly 2.8%. Sequences were obtained from PBMCs. The receptors come from a woman between 35 and 50 years old in good health and CMV-seropositive.

The chain has TRBV7-2 and TRBJ2-6; 9 bases match TRBD1. Trimming at V came to 5 bases and at J to 3 bases, leaving 8 bases not matched to a gene. CDR1 and CDR2 from the germline V gene are SGHTA and FQGNSA. There are 17 residues in the CDR3. The DNA for the CDR3 is TGTGCCAGCAGCGCCTCACAGGGGGCGTATGGGGCCAACGTCCTGACTTTC. Its protein product is CASSASQGAYGANVLTF.

This clone has just a few counts. The rearrangement links TRBV2 to TRBJ2-1; 8 bases match TRBD2. CDR3 size: 14 residues. Germline CDR1 and CDR2: SNHLY and FYNNEI. V was pared by 6 bases and J by 6 bases, with 7 bases of the junction left unmatched. CDR3 residues: CASRGTSTPNEQFF. CDR3 DNA sequence: TGTGCCAGCAGAGGGACTAGTACTCCCAATGAGCAGTTCTTC.

This clone has just one count. This sequence joins TRBV7-2 and TRBJ1-6; 7 positions match TRBD1. Losses at the gene ends were 4 bases for V and 7 bases for J; bases not matched to a gene: 1. Germline loops: CDR1 SGHTA, CDR2 FQGNSA. This CDR3 comprises 13 residues. CDR3 bases: TGTGCCAGCAGCTCAGGGGGAAATTCACCCCTCCACTTT. Its protein is CASSSGGNSPLHF.

This clone was seen only once. The chain couples TRBV5-1 to TRBJ1-2, with D possibly matching TRBD1 (6 bases). The CDR3 extends over 15 amino acids. CDR1 is SGHRS and CDR2 is YFSETQ in the germline V gene. Trimming pared 4 bases from V and 7 bases from J, leaving 20 bases between. The CDR3 DNA follows: TGCGCCAGCAGCCCCTCGGCAGGGGATTTATCTGGCTACACCTTC. Its protein product is CASSPSAGDLSGYTF.

J is TRBJ2-1 and V is TRBV7-9; D perhaps matches TRBD1 (5 bases). V lost 1 base and J lost 8, with 15 bases in between. CDR1 and CDR2 from the germline V gene are SEHNR and FQNEAQ (reference sequence). The CDR3 contains 15 residues. The CDR3 region is CASSLVLGRSDEQFF. Here the CDR3 DNA reads TGTGCCAGCAGCTTAGTTTTGGGGCGCAGCGATGAGCAGTTCTTC.

The table lists this clone with a few counts. The genes are TRBV5-1 and TRBJ2-7; 11 bases line up with TRBD1. The CDR3 runs to 15 residues. From germline, CDR1 is SGHRS and CDR2 YFSETQ. Germline trimming cut 5 bases from V and 5 bases from J; bases unmatched to any gene: 9. In nucleotides, the CDR3 is TGCGCCAGCAGAAATACCGGGACAGGGGGTCACGAGCAGTACTTC. Residues: CASRNTGTGGHEQYF.

The chain recombines TRBV5-6 with TRBJ1-6; weak D call: TRBD1 (6 bases). V was pared by 4 bases and J by 9 bases, with 14 bases between. There are 14 residues in the CDR3. The V gene's germline CDR1 is SGHDT and CDR2 YYEEEE. The CDR3 region is CASSLTGSGSPLHF. CDR3 nucleotides: TGTGCCAGCAGCCTTACAGGGTCTGGTTCACCCCTCCACTTT.

V and J are TRBV11-3 and TRBJ2-7; D call uncertain. The length of the CDR3 is 13 residues. Germline assignment: CDR1 SGHNT and CDR2 YENEEA. V lost 1 base and J lost 4, with 8 bases in between. CDR3 sequence: CASSLGLRYEQYF. The CDR3 bases are TGTGCCAGCAGCTTAGGCCTCCGGTACGAGCAGTACTTC.

This clone was observed a handful of times. The V and J genes are TRBV11-2 and TRBJ1-2; 10 nucleotides align to TRBD1. Germline loops: CDR1 SGHAT, CDR2 FQNNGV. J lost 5 bases, V lost 1 base, and 7 bases had no gene match. This CDR3 is 16 amino acids long. CDR3 coding DNA: TGTGCCAGCAGCTTAGGGGGGACAGGGGAAGGTTATGGCTACACCTTC. Translation: CASSLGGTGEGYGYTF.

For this clone: The same CDR3 arises from other DNA sequences in this sample as well. The chain has TRBV15 and TRBJ2-5; D not certain. Germline CDR1 LNHNV, CDR2 YYDKDF (reference sequence). The CDR3 spans 14 residues. The V and J ends lost 0 bases and 1 base respectively, with 6 bases between them. The CDR3 region has the DNA TGTGCCACCAGCAGAGATCTGAGCCAAGAGACCCAGTACTTC. It is translated as CATSRDLSQETQYF.

J is TRBJ2-1 and V is TRBV5-1, with 13 bases identical to TRBD2. The V segment lost 4 bases and the J segment 6 bases; nucleotides outside the gene matches: 4. The CDR3 contains 15 residues. Germline V CDR1 and CDR2: SGHRS, YFSETQ. The DNA for the CDR3 is TGCGCCAGCAGCCTTGGACTAGCGGGAGTCAATGAGCAGTTCTTC. Translated, it gives CASSLGLAGVNEQFF.

This clone has a handful of counts. The chain employs TRBV19 and TRBJ1-4; no firm D call. Trimming removed 9 bases at V and 13 bases at J, with 24 bases between. Germline-derived CDR1 and CDR2 are LNHDA and SQIVND (reference sequence). CDR3 length: 14 residues. Here the CDR3 reads CASHPRGVDGRLFF. CDR3 sequence (DNA): TGTGCCAGCCACCCGCGGGGTGTCGATGGAAGACTGTTTTTT.

The chain uses TRBV30 and TRBJ2-7; 11 bases line up with TRBD2. Germline V CDR1 and CDR2: GTSNPN, SVGIG (reference sequence). The J segment lost 7 bases and the V segment lost 2 bases, leaving 7 bases of the junction unmatched. The CDR3 runs 14 residues. Here the CDR3 DNA reads TGTGCCTGGAGTTTACTAGCGGGAGAGGAGGAGCAGTACTTC. As protein: CAWSLLAGEEEQYF.

The chain carries TRBV5-4 and TRBJ1-1; maybe TRBD1 (6 bases). The germline V gene encodes CDR1 SGHNT and CDR2 YYREEE (reference sequence). The CDR3 is made up of 13 amino acids. The germline V and J ends were trimmed by 0 bases and 8 bases, with 11 bases remaining between them. CDR3 sequence: CASSLGLGAEAFF. For the CDR3, the DNA is TGTGCCAGCAGCTTGGGCCTGGGGGCCGAAGCTTTCTTT.

The rearrangement links TRBV30 to TRBJ1-6; 8 nucleotides line up with TRBD1. The CDR3 is 13 amino acids. The J segment lost 10 bases and the V segment lost 2 bases, leaving 4 bases of the junction unmatched. The germline gives CDR1 GTSNPN, CDR2 SVGIG (reference sequence). The CDR3 reads CAWSNRGDSPLHF. CDR3 nucleotide sequence: TGTGCCTGGAGTAACAGGGGGGACTCACCCCTCCACTTT.

This clone was observed a handful of times. The chain combines TRBV30 with TRBJ1-2; D possibly corresponds to TRBD1 (6 bases). Germline V gives CDR1 GTSNPN, CDR2 SVGIG (reference sequence). V was clipped by 3 bases and J by 3 bases, with 14 bases between them. This CDR3 spans 14 amino acids. The CDR3 reads CAWSPSGGDYGYTF. CDR3 bases: TGTGCCTGGAGCCCTTCTGGGGGCGACTATGGCTACACCTTC.

V and J are TRBV6-5 and TRBJ1-2, with 12 bases that match TRBD1. The CDR3 spans 15 residues. CDR1 is MNHEY, CDR2 SVGAGI, per germline. J was trimmed by 3 bases and V by 2 bases; bases with no gene match: 1. The DNA for the CDR3 is TGTGCCAGCAGTTACCGGGACAGGGGGCACTATGGCTACACCTTC. As protein: CASSYRDRGHYGYTF.

CDR3 loop: CASSLDHQRTGVSYEQYF. The CDR3 DNA sequence: TGTGCCAGCAGCTTAGACCACCAGCGGACAGGGGTGTCCTACGAGCAGTACTTC. This chain joins TRBV7-8 and TRBJ2-7; the match to TRBD1 covers 9 bases. This CDR3 region has 18 residues. Germline CDR1 SGHVS, CDR2 FQNEAQ. Trimming took 1 base from V and 1 from J; bases not matched to a gene: 11.

The genes are TRBV29-1 and TRBJ1-2; TRBD1 matches at 12 bases. There are 13 residues in the CDR3. The V and J ends lost 7 bases and 7 bases, in that order; junction bases with no gene match: 7. Looked up from germline, CDR1 is SQVTM and CDR2 is ANQGSEA. CDR3 in DNA: TGCAGCGCTTCATCGGGACAGGGGGCTGGCTACACCTTC. This gives the protein CSASSGQGAGYTF. The full variable domain, rest sourced from reference TRBV29-1 and TRBJ1-2, is SAVISQKPSRDICQRGTSLTIQCQVDSQVTMMFWYRQQPGQSLTLIATANQGSEATYESGFVIDKFPISRPNLTFSTLTVSNMSPEDSSIYLCSASSGQGAGYTFGSGTRLTVV.

V usage is TRBV5-1 and J usage is TRBJ1-2; D is possibly TRBD1 (5 bases). V was pared by 3 bases and J by 2 bases, with 11 bases between. CDR3 size: 14 residues. CDR1 and CDR2 (germline): SGHRS, YFSETQ. CDR3 residues: CASSSTGTNYGYTF. In nucleotides, the CDR3 is TGCGCCAGCAGCTCAACAGGCACCAACTATGGCTACACCTTC.

The genes are TRBV12-1 and TRBJ1-2; the tabulated D call, TRBD1, remains unverified against the DNA. TRBV12-1 is labeled a pseudogene. The CDR3 loop spans 15 amino acids. CDR3 sequence: CASSFGGHVRYGYTF. The CDR3 region has the DNA TGTGCCAGCAGCTTTGGGGGGCACGTAAGGTATGGCTACACCTTC.

The chain carries TRBV30 and TRBJ2-7; TRBD1 matches at 8 bases. CDR3 length: 15 amino acids. Trimming took 2 bases from V and 4 from J; bases not matched to a gene: 10. Germline values: CDR1 GTSNPN, CDR2 SVGIG (reference sequence). The CDR3 DNA reads as TGTGCCTGGAGTAGGGGAACAGGGGGATTATACGAGCAGTACTTC. Translated, it gives CAWSRGTGGLYEQYF.

The chain links TRBV6-5 to TRBJ1-2; a weak D match, TRBD1 (5 bases). Germline lookup yields CDR1 MNHEY and CDR2 SVGAGI. V gave up 0 bases and J gave up 3 bases, with 11 bases separating them. The CDR3 totals 15 residues. The CDR3 DNA reads TGTGCCAGCAGTTACTCGGGAGGGACGGACTATGGCTACACCTTC. This sequence encodes CASSYSGGTDYGYTF.